This T cell receptor (beta chain) is from a study of regulatory T cells in long-lasting Graves disease. Library construction for TCR beta used iRepertoire HTBI primers and Arm-PCR of CDR3 regions. TCRdb called the multiplex PCR reads again in MiXCR, with one record for every CDR3 protein. The table lists about 500,000 distinct CDR3 sequences, 12% of them singletons. This CDR3 spans 15 amino acids. The V and J ends lost 8 bases and 10 bases, in that order; junction bases with no gene match: 17. The germline gives CDR1 MNHEY, CDR2 SMNVEV (reference sequence). As for time point: newly diagnosed GD, antithyroid drugs for less than 3 months. The TCR library was made from RNA that had been extracted from PBMCs in TRIzol. The sample was also linked to a second study, of T cells in Graves' hyperthyroidism and ophthalmopathy. That investigation notes: Diagnostic assessment was based on clinical symptoms, serum thyroxine and TRAb, thyroid ultrasound and orbital computed tomography. First-round RT-PCR with HTBI primers amplified the TCR CDR3 region.

Sequencing was performed on peripheral blood mononuclear cells (PBMCs), taken at new diagnosis, from a patient treated with antithyroid drugs. The sequence was obtained from a woman aged 25 to 45 with Graves disease. V usage is TRBV27 and J usage is TRBJ2-1, with TRBD2 matching 7 bases. The CDR3 DNA sequence: TGTGCCAGCCGTCCCCATGGGACGCAAGCGGGGGAGCAGTTCTTC. This gives the protein CASRPHGTQAGEQFF.